This entry is about one TCR beta chain. The antigen it recognizes is unknown. No much larger clonotype is one base removed from it; base qualities were not supplied. The sample belongs to a study of blood T cell repertoires in COVID-19 (dated by TCRdb to between 2020 and 2021). With regard to the full study: Samples covering the acute and convalescent phases of COVID-19 were provided by collaborators in the United States, Italy and Spain. Subjects who had been exposed to COVID-19, were actively infected with it, or had recovered from it provided the deeply sampled blood TCRbeta repertoires that made up the dataset. Sample metadata almost always included a de-identified subject ID, COVID-19 status, age in years and sex. The repertoires were released in a freely available public database meant as a resource for research on the immune response to SARS-CoV-2. Where available, HLA class I and class II types were taken from metadata supplied by the sample provider and were not determined by assay-based typing. Samples came from the ongoing ImmuneRACE study (first 160 participants) plus 1,254 subjects from 6 global collaborators. The material from the prospective study consisted of cDNA or gDNA derived from T cells, B-cell-depleted T cells, or PBMCs.

TCRbeta CDR3 regions were amplified from genomic DNA using the immunoSEQ Assay, a bias-controlled multiplex PCR. For the original study's pipeline: Within the assay, amplification of reference gene primers was used to estimate how many nucleated cells each sample contained. To quantify the absolute abundance of each unique TCRbeta CDR3 rearrangement, sequence reads were collapsed and filtered. Productive Simpson clonality was computed per sample as the square root of Simpson's diversity index over productive rearrangements. TCRdb's version of the immuneACCESS table is confined to in-frame rearrangements and falls short of the full clone set. An unresolved V gene accounts for under half of the shortfall where checked; the remainder is of unknown origin. The DNA gave D and trimming, while V, J and clone size come from that table. Here the sample has about 300,000 clones; about 86% occur a single time. Roughly 1.2% of the sample lies in the top ten.

Collaborating institutions collected whole blood in K2EDTA tubes following their own protocols. Collaborator samples were shipped for TCRbeta analysis as frozen whole blood, isolated PBMCs, or DNA extracted from either sample type. Sequences SQVTM (CDR1) and ANQGSEA (CDR2) are obtained from the germline V gene. From V the trimming removes 3 bases and from J it removes 8 bases, while the gene matches leave 6 bases of the junction unaccounted for. The CDR3 runs 13 amino acids, cysteine and phenylalanine included. Only the CDR3 part of the read is kept: 39 bases, read in frame from the first base. What the authors observed across the whole study: Clinical and demographic metadata were provided uncurated, with the amount varying by source and participant.

This clonotype originated in a woman between 50 and 59 years old with acute or convalescent COVID-19. The rearrangement joined TRBV29-1 to TRBJ1-4, and 7 junction bases match TRBD1. The sample taken for sequencing was peripheral blood. Here is the DNA: TGCAGCGTTGAGAAGGGGGCAGGGGAAAAACTGTTTTTT. Its protein reads: CSVEKGAGEKLFF. Supplemented by the reference TRBV29-1 and TRBJ1-4 proteins around the CDR3, the complete variable domain is SAVISQKPSRDICQRGTSLTIQCQVDSQVTMMFWYRQQPGQSLTLIATANQGSEATYESGFVIDKFPISRPNLTFSTLTVSNMSPEDSSIYLCSVEKGAGEKLFFGSGTQLSVL.